A selection of T cell receptor beta chains follows, all from one sample in a study of T cells in tuberculosis. Only in-frame clones appear in the TCRdb table, and some are missing; sequencing was by immunoSEQ multiplex PCR. The sample yields about 34,000 clones, approximately 93% seen once. The material sequenced was PBMCs, taken at tuberculosis diagnosis. The source is an adult with tuberculosis. The CDR3 runs from the conserved cysteine through the conserved F or W. The order of the fields is CDR3 protein, CDR3 DNA, clone size, J gene, D gene, CDR3 length, V gene. The D gene is left open where the match is weak. Not all rows give a size; the values are once, few, many and, for expanded clones, a class.

cdr3_aa: CASSLPGDTQYF
cdr3_nt: TGTGCCAGCAGCCTCCCGGGGGATACGCAGTATTTT
clone_size: once
j_call: TRBJ2-3
d_call: NA
cdr3_length: 12
v_call: TRBV11-3

cdr3_aa: CASSYQGRNQPQHF
cdr3_nt: TGTGCCAGCAGTTACCAGGGAAGGAATCAGCCCCAGCATTTT
clone_size: NA
j_call: TRBJ1-5
d_call: NA
cdr3_length: 14
v_call: TRBV27

cdr3_aa: CASRSTGGSTEAFF
cdr3_nt: TGCGCCAGCAGATCGACAGGGGGCAGCACTGAAGCTTTCTTT
clone_size: NA
j_call: TRBJ1-1
d_call: TRBD1
cdr3_length: 14
v_call: TRBV5-1

cdr3_aa: CASGSGGYTDTQYF
cdr3_nt: TGTGCCAGCGGTAGCGGGGGATACACAGATACGCAGTATTTT
clone_size: NA
j_call: TRBJ2-3
d_call: TRBD2
cdr3_length: 14
v_call: TRBV7-3

cdr3_aa: CASSYSTTGGTEAFF
cdr3_nt: TGTGCCAGCAGTTACTCGACTACCGGGGGCACTGAAGCTTTCTTT
clone_size: NA
j_call: TRBJ1-1
d_call: NA
cdr3_length: 15
v_call: TRBV6-5

cdr3_aa: CASSLAKASRGQGRETQYF
cdr3_nt: TGTGCCAGCAGCTTGGCCAAAGCGTCTAGGGGACAGGGCAGAGAGACCCAGTACTTC
clone_size: once
j_call: TRBJ2-5
d_call: TRBD1
cdr3_length: 19
v_call: TRBV5-4

cdr3_aa: CAGNLREETQYF
cdr3_nt: TGTGCCGGTAACCTCCGGGAAGAGACCCAGTACTTC
clone_size: NA
j_call: TRBJ2-5
d_call: NA
cdr3_length: 12
v_call: TRBV2

cdr3_aa: CASSLTLAGSYEQYF
cdr3_nt: TGTGCCAGCAGCTTAACGCTAGCGGGATCCTACGAGCAGTACTTC
clone_size: NA
j_call: TRBJ2-7
d_call: TRBD2
cdr3_length: 15
v_call: TRBV7-9

cdr3_aa: CASSPTDWENTEAFF
cdr3_nt: TGCGCCAGCAGCCCGACAGACTGGGAGAACACTGAAGCTTTCTTT
clone_size: NA
j_call: TRBJ1-1
d_call: NA
cdr3_length: 15
v_call: TRBV4-1

cdr3_aa: CASSLVTPRRTDTQYF
cdr3_nt: TGCGCCAGCAGCTTGGTCACCCCCCGGAGAACAGATACGCAGTATTTT
clone_size: NA
j_call: TRBJ2-3
d_call: NA
cdr3_length: 16
v_call: TRBV5-1

cdr3_aa: CAQRGTSGFSDTQYF
cdr3_nt: TGTGCTCAGCGTGGGACTAGCGGGTTTTCAGATACGCAGTATTTT
clone_size: NA
j_call: TRBJ2-3
d_call: TRBD2
cdr3_length: 15
v_call: TRBV2

cdr3_aa: CASSEGKYELAKNIQYF
cdr3_nt: TGTGCCAGCAGTGAGGGCAAGTACGAGCTAGCCAAAAACATTCAGTACTTC
clone_size: NA
j_call: TRBJ2-4
d_call: NA
cdr3_length: 17
v_call: TRBV25-1

cdr3_aa: CASSVQTGNTGELFF
cdr3_nt: TGTGCCAGCAGCGTCCAAACAGGAAACACCGGGGAGCTGTTTTTT
clone_size: NA
j_call: TRBJ2-2
d_call: NA
cdr3_length: 15
v_call: TRBV9

cdr3_aa: CASSSRARGAAKNIQYF
cdr3_nt: TGTGCCAGCAGCTCCCGGGCCCGTGGGGCGGCCAAAAACATTCAGTACTTC
clone_size: once
j_call: TRBJ2-4
d_call: NA
cdr3_length: 17
v_call: TRBV5-6

cdr3_aa: CAISESRGTDTQYF
cdr3_nt: TGTGCCATCAGTGAGTCGAGGGGGACAGATACGCAGTATTTT
clone_size: NA
j_call: TRBJ2-3
d_call: NA
cdr3_length: 14
v_call: TRBV10-3

cdr3_aa: CASSYSRQGITDTQYF
cdr3_nt: TGTGCCAGCAGTTACTCGAGGCAGGGAATAACAGATACGCAGTATTTT
clone_size: NA
j_call: TRBJ2-3
d_call: NA
cdr3_length: 16
v_call: TRBV6-5

cdr3_aa: CASSIAGEDYGYTF
cdr3_nt: TGTGCCAGTAGTATAGCGGGAGAGGACTATGGCTACACCTTC
clone_size: NA
j_call: TRBJ1-2
d_call: NA
cdr3_length: 14
v_call: TRBV19

cdr3_aa: CASSPGDRGFADTQYF
cdr3_nt: TGCGCCAGCAGCCCGGGGGACAGGGGTTTCGCAGATACGCAGTATTTT
clone_size: NA
j_call: TRBJ2-3
d_call: TRBD1
cdr3_length: 16
v_call: TRBV5-1

cdr3_aa: CASSIGGTSGELFF
cdr3_nt: TGTGCCAGTAGTATAGGCGGAACCTCGGGGGAGCTGTTTTTT
clone_size: once
j_call: TRBJ2-2
d_call: NA
cdr3_length: 14
v_call: TRBV19

cdr3_aa: CASSLLAGASNTGELFF
cdr3_nt: TGTGCCAGCAGCTTGTTAGCGGGAGCGTCGAACACCGGGGAGCTGTTTTTT
clone_size: NA
j_call: TRBJ2-2
d_call: TRBD2
cdr3_length: 17
v_call: TRBV5-6

cdr3_aa: CASSGTAETQYF
cdr3_nt: TGTGCCAGCAGCGGGACAGCAGAGACCCAGTACTTC
clone_size: NA
j_call: TRBJ2-5
d_call: NA
cdr3_length: 12
v_call: TRBV9

cdr3_aa: CASSYRGWNTEAFF
cdr3_nt: TGTGCCAGCAGTTACAGGGGTTGGAACACTGAAGCTTTCTTT
clone_size: once
j_call: TRBJ1-1
d_call: TRBD1
cdr3_length: 14
v_call: TRBV27

cdr3_aa: CASTRSGGGQPQHF
cdr3_nt: TGTGCCAGCACTCGATCGGGAGGCGGTCAGCCCCAGCATTTT
clone_size: NA
j_call: TRBJ1-5
d_call: NA
cdr3_length: 14
v_call: TRBV2

cdr3_aa: CASSFGGSPTDTQYF
cdr3_nt: TGTGCCAGTAGTTTCGGGGGTTCTCCCACAGATACGCAGTATTTT
clone_size: NA
j_call: TRBJ2-3
d_call: NA
cdr3_length: 15
v_call: TRBV19

cdr3_aa: CATGVTYEQYF
cdr3_nt: TGTGCCACCGGAGTTACCTACGAGCAGTACTTC
clone_size: NA
j_call: TRBJ2-7
d_call: NA
cdr3_length: 11
v_call: TRBV15

cdr3_aa: CASRLAGATDNSPLHF
cdr3_nt: TGTGCAAGTCGCTTAGCGGGGGCAACGGACAATTCACCCCTCCACTTT
clone_size: NA
j_call: TRBJ1-6
d_call: NA
cdr3_length: 16
v_call: TRBV12-2